This T cell receptor beta chain originates from a study of OX40 agonist ivuxolimab in advanced cancers. The overall study: Patients with prior anti-PD-1, anti-PD-L1 or anti-CTLA-4 therapy were eligible; approximately 40% had some. Study results and caveats: CD4+ and CD8+ blood T cells expanded clonally by week 6 at 0.1 to 3.0 mg/kg. In general, CD8+ T cells held more expanded clones than CD4+ did, on average.

In germline, CDR1 is SGHRS, CDR2 YFSETQ. This CDR3 has 15 amino acids. V lost 2 bases, J lost 1 base, and 2 bases stayed unmatched. Clones were sequenced by immunoSEQ multiplex PCR, and TCRdb holds only the in-frame ones, with some missing. The data contain 70,000 to 85,000 clones, approximately 88% of them singletons. In regard to this clone: Its specificity is not known.

The starting material was CD4+ or CD8+ T cells sorted from blood, obtained in a trial of the OX40 agonist ivuxolimab. The origin of this receptor is an adult with an advanced solid tumor such as melanoma, head and neck, liver or kidney cancer. This chain joins TRBV5-1 and TRBJ2-3, with 9 bases fitting TRBD1. The CDR3 region has the DNA TGCGCCAGCAGCTTACAGGGGGCAGGCACAGATACGCAGTATTTT. This translates into CASSLQGAGTDTQYF.